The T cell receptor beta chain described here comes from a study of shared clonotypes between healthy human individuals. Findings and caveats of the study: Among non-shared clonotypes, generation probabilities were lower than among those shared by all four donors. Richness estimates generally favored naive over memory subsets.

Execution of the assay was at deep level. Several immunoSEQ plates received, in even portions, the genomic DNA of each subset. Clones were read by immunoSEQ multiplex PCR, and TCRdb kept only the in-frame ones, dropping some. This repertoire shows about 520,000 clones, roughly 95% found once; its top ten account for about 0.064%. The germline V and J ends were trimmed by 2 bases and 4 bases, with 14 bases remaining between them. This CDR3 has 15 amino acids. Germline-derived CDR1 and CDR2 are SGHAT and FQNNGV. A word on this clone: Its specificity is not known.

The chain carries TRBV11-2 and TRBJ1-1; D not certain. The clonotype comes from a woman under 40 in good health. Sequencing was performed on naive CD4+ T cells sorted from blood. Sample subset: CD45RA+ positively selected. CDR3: CASSLSRASPTEAFF. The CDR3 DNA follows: TGTGCCAGCAGCTTAAGCCGGGCCAGTCCCACTGAAGCTTTCTTT.